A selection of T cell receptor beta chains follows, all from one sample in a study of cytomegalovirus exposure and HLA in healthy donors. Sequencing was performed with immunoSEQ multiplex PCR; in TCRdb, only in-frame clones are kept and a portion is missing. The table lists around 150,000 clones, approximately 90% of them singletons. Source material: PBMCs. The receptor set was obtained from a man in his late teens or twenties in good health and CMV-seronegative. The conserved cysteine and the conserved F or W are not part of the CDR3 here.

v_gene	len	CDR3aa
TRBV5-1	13	ASSYSSGPYNEQF
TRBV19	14	ASKALKGQSNQPQH
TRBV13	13	ASSLVGAPTGELF
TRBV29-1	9	SVATSGTAT
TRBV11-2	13	ASSLGGRVGDTQY
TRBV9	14	ASSVVPASGPTEAF
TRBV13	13	ASSPRTGRILGYT
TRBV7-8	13	ASSLRMLGSTEAF
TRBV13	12	ASSLGSGNYGYT
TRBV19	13	ASSMTSGSYNEQF
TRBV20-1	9	SAGRGTEAF
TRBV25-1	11	ASSRQGYNEQF
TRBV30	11	AWSKAGGYGYT
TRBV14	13	ASSQYGGADYEQY
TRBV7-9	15	ASSLGALAGGTETQY
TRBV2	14	ASSEERTTPGETQY
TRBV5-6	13	ASSLARRGAGEQF
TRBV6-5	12	ASSYDRGETEAF
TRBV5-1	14	ASSLISGAVNTEAF
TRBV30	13	AWSKTGVGFSPLH
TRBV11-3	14	ASSSRDLAQANEQF
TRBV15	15	ATSRGDTTGPIYEQY
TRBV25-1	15	ASSEYVSGQGARGYT
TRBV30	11	AWSAGPNEKLF
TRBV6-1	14	ASSEIEVYSFSPLH
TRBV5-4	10	ASSDNSNEQF
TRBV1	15	TSSQSFVRGADSPLH
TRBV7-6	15	ASSLLGPGTTNSPLH
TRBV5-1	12	ASSLLGQTYEQY
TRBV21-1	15	ASSKARDRGLNTEAF
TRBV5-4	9	ASSFGQLQY
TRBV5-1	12	ASSLAGGQETQY
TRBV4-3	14	ASSQGRGGGYNEQF
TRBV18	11	ASSPAQEDTQY
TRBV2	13	ASTKRRMNTGELF
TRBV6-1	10	ASSEARYGYT
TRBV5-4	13	ASSPGTGGLSPLH
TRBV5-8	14	ASSKGTVANTGELF
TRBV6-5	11	ASARATNEKLF
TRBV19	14	ASSISGGMSTDTQY